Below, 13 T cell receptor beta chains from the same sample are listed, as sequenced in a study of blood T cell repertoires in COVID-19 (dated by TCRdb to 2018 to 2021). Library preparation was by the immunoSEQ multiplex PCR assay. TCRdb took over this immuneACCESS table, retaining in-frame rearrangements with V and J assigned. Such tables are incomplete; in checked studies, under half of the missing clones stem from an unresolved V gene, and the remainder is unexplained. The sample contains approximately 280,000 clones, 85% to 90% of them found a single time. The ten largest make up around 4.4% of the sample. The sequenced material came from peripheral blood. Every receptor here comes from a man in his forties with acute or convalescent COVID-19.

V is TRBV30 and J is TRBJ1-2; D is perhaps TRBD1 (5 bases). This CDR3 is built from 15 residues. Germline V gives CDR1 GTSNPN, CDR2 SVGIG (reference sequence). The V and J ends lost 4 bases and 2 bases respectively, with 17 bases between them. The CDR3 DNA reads TGTGCCTGGATCCAGGGAGGGTTGGGGAACTATGGCTACACCTTC. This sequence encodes CAWIQGGLGNYGYTF.

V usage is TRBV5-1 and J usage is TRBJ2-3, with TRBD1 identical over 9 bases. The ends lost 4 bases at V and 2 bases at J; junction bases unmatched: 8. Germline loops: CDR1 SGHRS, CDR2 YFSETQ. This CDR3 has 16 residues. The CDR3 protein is CASSLGQGRDTDTQYF. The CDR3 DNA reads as TGCGCCAGCAGCCTGGGACAGGGAAGGGACACAGATACGCAGTATTTT.

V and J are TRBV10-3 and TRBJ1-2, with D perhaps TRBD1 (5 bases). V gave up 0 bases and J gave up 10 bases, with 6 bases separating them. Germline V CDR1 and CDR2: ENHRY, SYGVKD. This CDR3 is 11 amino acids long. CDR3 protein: CAISESTVYTF. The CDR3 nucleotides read TGTGCCATCAGTGAGTCGACAGTCTACACCTTC.

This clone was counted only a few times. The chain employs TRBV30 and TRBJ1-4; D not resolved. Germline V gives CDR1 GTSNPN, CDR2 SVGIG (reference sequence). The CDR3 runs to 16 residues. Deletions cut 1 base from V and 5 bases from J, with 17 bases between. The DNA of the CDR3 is TGTGCCTGGAGTGGGGTCAGTTGGGGAGCGAATGAAAAACTGTTTTTT. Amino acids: CAWSGVSWGANEKLFF. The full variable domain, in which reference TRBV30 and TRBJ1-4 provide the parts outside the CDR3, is SQTIHQWPATLVQPVGSPLSLECTVEGTSNPNLYWYRQAAGRGLQLLFYSVGIGQISSEVPQNLSASRPQDRQFILSSKKLLLSDSGFYLCAWSGVSWGANEKLFFGSGTQLSVL.

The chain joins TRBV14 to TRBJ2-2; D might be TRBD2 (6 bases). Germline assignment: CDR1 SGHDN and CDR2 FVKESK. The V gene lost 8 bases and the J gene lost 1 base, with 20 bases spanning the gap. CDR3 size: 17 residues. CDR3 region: CASGRKVLGGNTGELFF. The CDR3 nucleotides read TGTGCCAGCGGCAGAAAAGTCCTCGGGGGGAACACCGGGGAGCTGTTTTTT. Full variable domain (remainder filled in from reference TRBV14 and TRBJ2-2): EAGVTQFPSHSVIEKGQTVTLRCDPISGHDNLYWYRRVMGKEIKFLLHFVKESKQDESGMPNNRFLAERTGGTYSTLKVQPAELEDSGVYFCASGRKVLGGNTGELFFGEGSRLTVL.

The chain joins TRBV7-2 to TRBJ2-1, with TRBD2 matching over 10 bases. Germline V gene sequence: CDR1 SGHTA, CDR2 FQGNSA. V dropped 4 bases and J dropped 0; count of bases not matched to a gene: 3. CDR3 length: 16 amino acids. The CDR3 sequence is CASSSSGGASYNEQFF. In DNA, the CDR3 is TGTGCCAGCAGCTCCAGCGGGGGGGCCTCCTACAATGAGCAGTTCTTC.

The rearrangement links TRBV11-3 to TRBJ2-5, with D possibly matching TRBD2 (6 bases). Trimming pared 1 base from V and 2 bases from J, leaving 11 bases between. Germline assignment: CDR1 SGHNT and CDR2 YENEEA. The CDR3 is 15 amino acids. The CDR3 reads CASSLGGAVQETQYF. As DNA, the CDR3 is TGTGCCAGCAGCTTAGGCGGGGCAGTACAAGAGACCCAGTACTTC.

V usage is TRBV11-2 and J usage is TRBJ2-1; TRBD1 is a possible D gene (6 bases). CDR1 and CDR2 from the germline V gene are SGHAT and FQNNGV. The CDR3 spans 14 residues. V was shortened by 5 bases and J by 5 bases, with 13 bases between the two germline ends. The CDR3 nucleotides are TGTGCCAGCAGCCCTCCTTCAGGGGACAATGAGCAGTTCTTC. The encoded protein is CASSPPSGDNEQFF.

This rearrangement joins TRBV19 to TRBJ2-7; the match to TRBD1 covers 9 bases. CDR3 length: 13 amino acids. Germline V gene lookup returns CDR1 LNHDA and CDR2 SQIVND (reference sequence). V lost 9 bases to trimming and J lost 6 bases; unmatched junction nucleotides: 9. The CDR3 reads CASGRDRVGEQYF. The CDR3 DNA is TGTGCCAGCGGTAGGGACAGGGTCGGCGAGCAGTACTTC.

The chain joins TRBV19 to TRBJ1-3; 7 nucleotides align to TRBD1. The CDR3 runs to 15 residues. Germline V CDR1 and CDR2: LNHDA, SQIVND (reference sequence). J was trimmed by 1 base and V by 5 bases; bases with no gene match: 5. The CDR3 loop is CASSADRVSGNTIYF. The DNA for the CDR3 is TGTGCCAGTAGTGCTGACAGGGTTTCTGGAAACACCATATATTTT.

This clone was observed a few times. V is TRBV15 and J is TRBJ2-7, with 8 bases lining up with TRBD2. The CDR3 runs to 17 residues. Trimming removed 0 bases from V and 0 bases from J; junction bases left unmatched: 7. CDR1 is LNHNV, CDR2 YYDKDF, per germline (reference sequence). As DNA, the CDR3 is TGTGCCACCAGCAGAGATAGCGGGGTCAGGAGCTCCTACGAGCAGTACTTC. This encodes CATSRDSGVRSSYEQYF.

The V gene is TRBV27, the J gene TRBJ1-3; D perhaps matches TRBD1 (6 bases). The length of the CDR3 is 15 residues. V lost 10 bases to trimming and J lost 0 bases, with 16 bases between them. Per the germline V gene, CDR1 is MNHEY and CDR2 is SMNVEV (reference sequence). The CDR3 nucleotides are TGTGCCACCAAAAAGGGGGGGAGCTCTGGAAACACCATATATTTT. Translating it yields CATKKGGSSGNTIYF.

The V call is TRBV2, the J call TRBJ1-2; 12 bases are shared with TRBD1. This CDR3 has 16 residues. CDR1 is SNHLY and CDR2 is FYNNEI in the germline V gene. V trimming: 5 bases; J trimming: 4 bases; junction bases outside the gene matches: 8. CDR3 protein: CASSSAGTGGGYGYTF. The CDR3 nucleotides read TGTGCCAGCAGTTCTGCCGGGACAGGGGGCGGCTATGGCTACACCTTC. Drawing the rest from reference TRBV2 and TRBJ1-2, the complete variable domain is EPEVTQTPSHQVTQMGQEVILRCVPISNHLYFYWYRQILGQKVEFLVSFYNNEISEKSEIFDDQFSVERPDGSNFTLKIRSTKLEDSAMYFCASSSAGTGGGYGYTFGSGTRLTVV.